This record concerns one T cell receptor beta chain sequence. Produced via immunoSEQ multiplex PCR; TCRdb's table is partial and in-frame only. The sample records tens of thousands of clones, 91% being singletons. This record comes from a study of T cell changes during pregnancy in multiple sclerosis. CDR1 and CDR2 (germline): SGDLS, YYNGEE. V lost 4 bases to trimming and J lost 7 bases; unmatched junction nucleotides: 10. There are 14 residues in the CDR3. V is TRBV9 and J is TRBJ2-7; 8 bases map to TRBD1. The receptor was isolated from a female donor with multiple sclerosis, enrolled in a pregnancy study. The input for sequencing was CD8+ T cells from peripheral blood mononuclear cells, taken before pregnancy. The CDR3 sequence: CASSPTYGQGEQYF. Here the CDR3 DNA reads TGTGCCAGCAGCCCCACCTACGGACAGGGTGAGCAGTACTTC. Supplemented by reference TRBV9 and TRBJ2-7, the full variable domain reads DSGVTQTPKHLITATGQRVTLRCSPRSGDLSVYWYQQSLDQGLQFLIQYYNGEERAKGNILERFSAQQFPDLHSELNLSSLELGDSALYFCASSPTYGQGEQYFGPGTRLTVT.